These 9 T cell receptor beta chains were sequenced from one sample in a study of patients and donors after allogeneic stem cell transplantation. TCRdb analysed the RT-PCR reads with MiXCR anew, one entry per CDR3 protein. The sample comprises about 210,000 distinct CDR3 sequences, 38% of which are singletons, and about 9.9% rests with the top ten. Sequencing was performed on blood, either unsorted or a sorted T cell fraction (not recorded which). These receptors were obtained from a human donor who was either an allogeneic HSCT recipient or a stem cell or donor lymphocyte infusion donor (not recorded which). It is not recorded whose cells these are; they may come from a transplant donor.

The V and J genes are TRBV7-9 and TRBJ2-7, with unresolved D. The CDR3 has 13 residues. V lost 5 bases to trimming and J lost 0 bases, with 8 bases between them. Germline lookup yields CDR1 SEHNR and CDR2 FQNEAQ (reference sequence). The CDR3 region is CASSPIASYEQYF. DNA of the CDR3: TGTGCCAGCAGCCCCATCGCCTCCTACGAGCAGTACTTC.

A few counts support this clonotype. The J gene is TRBJ2-1, the V gene TRBV9; D is perhaps TRBD1 or TRBD2 (6 bases each). The V gene lost 0 bases and the J gene lost 4 bases, with 17 bases spanning the gap. The CDR3 contains 17 residues. Germline V gives CDR1 SGDLS, CDR2 YYNGEE. This CDR3 reads CASSVGLTGAYYNEQFF. Here the CDR3 DNA reads TGTGCCAGCAGCGTAGGACTCACGGGGGCCTATTACAATGAGCAGTTCTTC.

The sample holds a few counts of this clonotype. The chain joins TRBV2 to TRBJ1-4, with D possibly being TRBD1 (6 bases). V lost 7 bases and J lost 8, with 17 bases in between. Germline V gene sequence: CDR1 SNHLY, CDR2 FYNNEI. This CDR3 comprises 14 residues. CDR3 sequence reads: CASTKRLGAEKLFF. DNA for the CDR3: TGTGCCAGCACCAAAAGATTGGGGGCAGAAAAACTGTTTTTT.

There are a few counts of this clonotype. V usage is TRBV5-8 and J usage is TRBJ1-2; D is unresolved. The ends were cut back, 1 base at V and 0 bases at J, with 10 bases in the middle. Germline values: CDR1 SGHTS, CDR2 YDEGEE. There are 15 residues in the CDR3. CDR3 nucleotide sequence: TGTGCCAGCAGCTTGCGGCCTTTTTCTAACTATGGCTACACCTTC. Translating it yields CASSLRPFSNYGYTF.

DNA of the CDR3: TGTGCCAGCAGCTTCCCAGTGGGGGACAGGCAATACGAGCAGTACTTC. It yields the protein CASSFPVGDRQYEQYF. The chain joins TRBV7-9 to TRBJ2-7; 8 bases are shared with TRBD1. Trimming took 3 bases from V and 4 from J; bases not matched to a gene: 11. CDR1 and CDR2 from the germline V gene are SEHNR and FQNEAQ (reference sequence). The CDR3 runs to 16 residues.

The chain combines TRBV5-1 with TRBJ2-3; D unresolved. With 2 bases removed from V and 4 bases from J, the gap between germline ends came to 11 bases. Germline V gene data show CDR1 as SGHRS and CDR2 as YFSETQ. The CDR3 consists of 14 residues. The CDR3 DNA follows: TGCGCCAGCAGCTTCACCGGGTATTCAGATACGCAGTATTTT. It translates to CASSFTGYSDTQYF. Supplemented by reference TRBV5-1 and TRBJ2-3, the full variable domain reads KAGVTQTPRYLIKTRGQQVTLSCSPISGHRSVSWYQQTPGQGLQFLFEYFSETQRNKGNFPGRFSGRQFSNSRSEMNVSTLELGDSALYLCASSFTGYSDTQYFGPGTRLTVL.

A few counts support this clonotype. The V call is TRBV3-1, the J call TRBJ1-5; D might be TRBD1 (5 bases). The CDR3 length is 15 residues. CDR1 and CDR2 from the germline V gene are LGHDT and YNNKEL (reference sequence). V was pared by 0 bases and J by 2 bases, with 8 bases between. The CDR3 spells CASSQEGEGNQPQHF. The DNA for the CDR3 is TGTGCCAGCAGCCAAGAGGGGGAGGGCAATCAGCCCCAGCATTTT.

There are a few counts of this clonotype. The chain recombines TRBV7-6 with TRBJ2-4; weak D call: TRBD2 (6 bases). The V gene lost 4 bases and the J gene lost 1 base, with 14 bases spanning the gap. Germline assignment: CDR1 SGHVS and CDR2 FNYEAQ. This CDR3 spans 16 amino acids. The CDR3 bases are TGTGCCAGCAGCTCCCTACCCACTAGCGCCAAAAACATTCAGTACTTC. Encoded protein: CASSSLPTSAKNIQYF.

The rearrangement uses TRBV30 and TRBJ1-2, with 9 nucleotides matching TRBD1. The CDR3 is 17 amino acids. CDR1 and CDR2 from the germline V gene are GTSNPN and SVGIG (reference sequence). V dropped 2 bases and J dropped 6; count of bases not matched to a gene: 16. The CDR3 DNA sequence: TGTGCCTGGAGTAAAATACCGGGACAGGGAGTTGGTGATGGCTACACCTTC. The encoded protein is CAWSKIPGQGVGDGYTF.